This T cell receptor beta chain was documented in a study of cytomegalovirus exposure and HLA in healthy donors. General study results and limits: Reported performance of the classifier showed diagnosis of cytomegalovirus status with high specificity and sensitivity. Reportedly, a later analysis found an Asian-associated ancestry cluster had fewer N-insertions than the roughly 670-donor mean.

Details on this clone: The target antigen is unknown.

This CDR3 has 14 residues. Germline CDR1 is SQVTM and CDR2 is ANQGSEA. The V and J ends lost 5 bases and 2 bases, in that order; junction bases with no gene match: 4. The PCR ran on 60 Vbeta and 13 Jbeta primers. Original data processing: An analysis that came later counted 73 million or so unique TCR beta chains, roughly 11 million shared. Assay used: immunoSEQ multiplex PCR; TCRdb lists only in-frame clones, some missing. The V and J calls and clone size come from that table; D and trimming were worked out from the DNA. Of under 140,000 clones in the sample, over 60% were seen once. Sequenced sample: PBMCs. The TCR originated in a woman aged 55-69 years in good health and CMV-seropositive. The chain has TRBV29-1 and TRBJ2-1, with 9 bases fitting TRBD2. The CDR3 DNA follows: TGCAGCGTTTTAGCGGGAGTCCCCTACAATGAGCAGTTCTTC. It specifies CSVLAGVPYNEQFF.